This entry concerns a single T cell receptor beta chain. The data belong to a study of blood T cell repertoires in COVID-19. Original handling: It was from reference gene primer amplification that nucleated cell counts were estimated. Here immunoSEQ multiplex PCR was the method, and the copy in TCRdb shows in-frame clones only, minus some. The V and J calls and clone size were taken over from that table, and D and trimming were inferred from the DNA. This sample has about 88,000 clones, with approximately 90% found just once. The V gene's germline CDR1 is LNHDA and CDR2 SQIVND (reference sequence). CDR3 size: 15 residues. The trim removed 5 bases at V and 3 bases at J, leaving 7 bases unmatched.

The sample was peripheral blood. The chain couples TRBV19 to TRBJ1-3; 7 positions match TRBD1. The clonotype originates from a man aged 55 to 69 with acute or convalescent COVID-19. The DNA of the CDR3 is TGTGCCAGTAGTCCCCGACAGGGAAATGGAAACACCATATATTTT. It encodes CASSPRQGNGNTIYF.